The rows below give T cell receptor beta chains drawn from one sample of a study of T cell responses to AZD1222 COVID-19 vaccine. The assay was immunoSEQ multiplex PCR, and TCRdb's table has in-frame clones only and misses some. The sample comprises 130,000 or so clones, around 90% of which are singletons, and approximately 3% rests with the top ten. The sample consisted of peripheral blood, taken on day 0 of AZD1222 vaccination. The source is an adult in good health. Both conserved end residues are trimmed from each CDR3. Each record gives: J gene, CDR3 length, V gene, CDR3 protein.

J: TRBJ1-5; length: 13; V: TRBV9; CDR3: ASSLTGGLNQPQH
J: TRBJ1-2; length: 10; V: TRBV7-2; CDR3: ASSLDVVGYT
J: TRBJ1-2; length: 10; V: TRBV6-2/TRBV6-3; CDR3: ASSYGGFGYT
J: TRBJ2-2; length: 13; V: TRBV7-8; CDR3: ASSPVRGYTGELF
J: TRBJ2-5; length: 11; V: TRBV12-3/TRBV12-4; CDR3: ASSLEGWETQY
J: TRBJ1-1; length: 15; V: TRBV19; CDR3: ASMANRDRGRDTEAF
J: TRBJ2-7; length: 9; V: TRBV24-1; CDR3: ATGQAYEQY
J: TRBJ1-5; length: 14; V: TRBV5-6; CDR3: ASSLAGGFSNQPQH
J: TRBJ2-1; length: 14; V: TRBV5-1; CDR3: ASSLVSQGPYNEQF
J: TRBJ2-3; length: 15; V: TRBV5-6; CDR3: ASSLWVAGWSTDTQY
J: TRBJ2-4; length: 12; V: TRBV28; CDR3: ASSLSQGGNIQY
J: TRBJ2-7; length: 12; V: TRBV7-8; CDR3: ASSKTLSPDEQY
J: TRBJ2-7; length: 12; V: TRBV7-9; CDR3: ASSLGLGGYEQY
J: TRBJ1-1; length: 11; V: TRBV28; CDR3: ASSPMGSSEAF
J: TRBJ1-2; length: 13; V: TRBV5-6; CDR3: ASSLGSSVNYGYT
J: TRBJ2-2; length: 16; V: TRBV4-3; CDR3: ASSQAGFRREQTGELF
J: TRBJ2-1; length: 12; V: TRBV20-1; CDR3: SASRTGGLNEQF
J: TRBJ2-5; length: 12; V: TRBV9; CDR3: ATSSPVYQETQY
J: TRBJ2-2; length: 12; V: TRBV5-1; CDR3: ASSLDRRTGELF
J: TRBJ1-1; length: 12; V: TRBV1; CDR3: TSSPGGRDTEAF
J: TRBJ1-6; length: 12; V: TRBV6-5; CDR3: ASRTSSYNSPLH
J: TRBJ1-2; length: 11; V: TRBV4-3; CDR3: ASSQEGVGGYT
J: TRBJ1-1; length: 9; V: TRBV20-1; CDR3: SAAENTEAF
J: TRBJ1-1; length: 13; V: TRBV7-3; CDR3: ASSSQGGSGTEAF
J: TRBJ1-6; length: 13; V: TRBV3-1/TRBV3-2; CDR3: ASSHRDRTYSPLH
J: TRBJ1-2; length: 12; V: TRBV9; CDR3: ASSPVESNYGYT
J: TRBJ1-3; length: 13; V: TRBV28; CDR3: ASSLTPRSGNTIY
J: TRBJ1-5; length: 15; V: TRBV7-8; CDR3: ASSLPPTGGPGEPQH
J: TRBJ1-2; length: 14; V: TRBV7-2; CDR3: ASSLRGGQGNYGYT
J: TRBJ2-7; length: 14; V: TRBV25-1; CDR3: ASSDPGGTKSYEQY
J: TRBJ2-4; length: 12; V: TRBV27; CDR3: ASSLSGSENIQY
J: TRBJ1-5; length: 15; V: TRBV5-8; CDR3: ASSPGQGAPSNQPQH
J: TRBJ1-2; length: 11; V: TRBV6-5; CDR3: ASTLWDGYGYT
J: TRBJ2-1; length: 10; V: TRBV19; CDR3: ASRQGFNEQF
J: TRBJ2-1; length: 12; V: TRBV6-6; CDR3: ASSYGTVDNEQF
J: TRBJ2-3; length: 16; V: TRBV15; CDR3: ATSRVLLLAAITDTQY
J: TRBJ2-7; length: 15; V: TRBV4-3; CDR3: ASSTRTSGRSSYEQY
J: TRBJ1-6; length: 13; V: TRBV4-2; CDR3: ASSQDPRQGRPLH
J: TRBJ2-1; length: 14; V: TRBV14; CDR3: ASSQLRTSGDNEQF
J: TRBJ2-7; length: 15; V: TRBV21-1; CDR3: ASSKPQTGNRSYEQY
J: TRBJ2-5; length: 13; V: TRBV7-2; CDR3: ASSLVGGRRETQY
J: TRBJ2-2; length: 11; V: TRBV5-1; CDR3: ASSFREAGELF
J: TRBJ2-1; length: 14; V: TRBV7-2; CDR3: ASSLGGAGGYNEQF
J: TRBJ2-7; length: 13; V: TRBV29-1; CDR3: SVELTGALPYEQY
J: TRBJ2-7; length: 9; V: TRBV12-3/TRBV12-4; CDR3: ASSSGYEQY
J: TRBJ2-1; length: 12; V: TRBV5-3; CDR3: ARIEAQTYNEQF
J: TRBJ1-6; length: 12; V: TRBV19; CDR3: ASSSRSVLTPLH
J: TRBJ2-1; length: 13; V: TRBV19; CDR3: ARPLRDRGYNEQF
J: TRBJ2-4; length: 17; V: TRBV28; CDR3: ASSLWTGEGGGRKNIQY
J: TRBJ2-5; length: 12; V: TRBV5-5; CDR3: ASSFGRGLETQY
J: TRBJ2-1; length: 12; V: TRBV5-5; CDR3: ASSLPVPFNEQF
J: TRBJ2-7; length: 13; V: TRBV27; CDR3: ASSFSDRGSYEQY
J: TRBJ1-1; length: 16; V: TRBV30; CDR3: AWSVRWGTPGLNTEAF
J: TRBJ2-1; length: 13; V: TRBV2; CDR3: ASTTRANRGDEQF
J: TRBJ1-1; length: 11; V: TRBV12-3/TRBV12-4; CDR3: ASSLGRGVRGF
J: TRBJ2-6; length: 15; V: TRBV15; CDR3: ATSRDLEDDGANVLT